Presented here are 19 T cell receptor beta chains from one specimen sequenced in a study of CD8 T cells in ankylosing spondylitis. Regarding the study as a whole: For ankylosing spondylitis blood, a TCR beta motif of under ten highly homologous variants appeared characteristic.

Each CDR3 protein gets one entry after TCRdb re-called the 5' RACE reads with MiXCR. The data contain about 540,000 distinct CDR3 sequences, 10% to 15% of them singletons. What these receptors recognize is not known. Specimen: blood, either unsorted or a sorted T cell fraction (not recorded which). The receptors here all came from a male donor with ankylosing spondylitis.

V and J are TRBV5-1 and TRBJ2-5; D ambiguous. V lost 5 bases and J lost 2, with 4 bases in between. Germline CDR1 and CDR2: SGHRS and YFSETQ. There are 11 residues in the CDR3. The CDR3 region is CASRQQETQYF. The CDR3 nucleotides are TGCGCCAGCAGGCAACAAGAGACCCAGTACTTC.

About this clonotype itself: One end of the junction fails to match germline, which may point to a read error. The genes are TRBV20-1 and TRBJ2-6; D not resolved. This CDR3 region has 13 residues. Germline-derived CDR1 and CDR2 are DFQATT and SNEGSKA (reference sequence). CDR3 sequence reads: CSASVSGDNVLTF. For the CDR3, the DNA is TGCAGTGCTTCGGTCTCTGGGGACAACGTCCTGACTTTC.

J is TRBJ2-7 and V is TRBV20-1; D is unresolved. V was pared by 0 bases and J by 3 bases, with 9 bases between. The germline gives CDR1 DFQATT, CDR2 SNEGSKA (reference sequence). The CDR3 runs to 13 residues. The CDR3 loop reads CSARDPGYYEQYF. Written as DNA, the CDR3 is TGCAGTGCTAGAGATCCCGGCTACTACGAGCAGTACTTC.

In this sample, this clonotype turned up many times. This chain uses TRBV5-1 with TRBJ2-5; D not resolved. Germline assignment: CDR1 SGHRS and CDR2 YFSETQ. Trimming took 4 bases from V and 2 from J, leaving 3 bases between them. The CDR3 runs 11 residues. CDR3 nucleotide sequence: TGCGCCAGCAGCCAACAAGAGACCCAGTACTTC. Translating it yields CASSQQETQYF.

The rearrangement uses TRBV12-3 or TRBV12-4 and TRBJ2-3; D uncertain. V was trimmed by 3 bases and J by 6 bases, leaving 7 bases between them. The CDR3 spans 12 residues. In DNA form, the CDR3 reads TGTGCCAGCAGTTTTTCGTTGGATACGCAGTATTTT. This sequence encodes CASSFSLDTQYF.

The chain couples TRBV5-1 to TRBJ2-6; TRBD1 matches at 7 bases. The germline V gene has CDR1 SGHRS and CDR2 YFSETQ. The CDR3 covers 18 residues. With 8 bases clipped from V and 0 bases from J, the junction kept 14 bases outside the gene matches. The DNA of the CDR3 is TGCGCCAGTTACCCAGCCGAGACAGGGTCCTCTGGGGCCAACGTCCTGACTTTC. It yields the protein CASYPAETGSSGANVLTF.

This clonotype was recorded a few times. V usage is TRBV7-9 and J usage is TRBJ1-4; D may be TRBD1 (5 bases). CDR1 SEHNR and CDR2 FQNEAQ come from the germline V gene (reference sequence). Trimming shortened V by 5 bases and J by 1 base, and 11 bases separated the two germline ends. The length of the CDR3 is 15 residues. CDR3 bases: TGTGCCAGCAGCCTCGCGCAGGGAACTAATGAAAAACTGTTTTTT. Amino acids: CASSLAQGTNEKLFF.

CDR3 sequence reads: CASSVISGRYNEQFF. The CDR3 DNA reads as TGTGCCAGCAGCGTGATTAGCGGGAGATACAATGAGCAGTTCTTC. This chain uses TRBV9 with TRBJ2-1; 9 nucleotides agree with TRBD2. The CDR3 has 15 residues. Trimming took 2 bases from V and 4 from J; bases not matched to a gene: 4. CDR1 SGDLS and CDR2 YYNGEE come from the germline V gene.

This clonotype was counted between two and nine times. DNA for the CDR3: TGTGCCAGCAGCCAAGGTCTTACAGGGGATTCACCCCTCCACTTT. Protein product: CASSQGLTGDSPLHF. The genes are TRBV3-1 and TRBJ1-6, with 7 bases fitting TRBD1. V gave up 1 base and J gave up 8 bases; unmatched junction bases: 5. CDR1 and CDR2 from the germline V gene are LGHDT and YNNKEL (reference sequence). The CDR3 runs to 15 residues.

The J gene is TRBJ2-1, the V gene TRBV5-1; TRBD2 matches at 11 bases. Per germline, CDR1 SGHRS and CDR2 YFSETQ. This CDR3 spans 17 amino acids. The ends lost 3 bases at V and 0 bases at J; junction bases unmatched: 5. This CDR3 is CASSSLAGGYSYNEQFF. CDR3 coding DNA: TGCGCCAGCAGCTCATTAGCGGGAGGGTACTCCTACAATGAGCAGTTCTTC. Filled out from reference TRBV5-1 and TRBJ2-1, the complete variable domain reads KAGVTQTPRYLIKTRGQQVTLSCSPISGHRSVSWYQQTPGQGLQFLFEYFSETQRNKGNFPGRFSGRQFSNSRSEMNVSTLELGDSALYLCASSSLAGGYSYNEQFFGPGTRLTVL.

This clonotype has more than one count but fewer than ten. The V gene is TRBV20-1, the J gene TRBJ2-5, with 8 bases identical to TRBD2. The V gene end was trimmed by 0 bases and the J gene end by 0 bases; junction bases not matched to a gene: 0. Germline V gives CDR1 DFQATT, CDR2 SNEGSKA (reference sequence). CDR3 length: 14 residues. The CDR3 is CSARELADQETQYF. DNA of the CDR3: TGCAGTGCTAGAGAACTAGCGGACCAAGAGACCCAGTACTTC.

This clonotype was observed a handful of times. The rearrangement links TRBV7-2 to TRBJ2-1, with D possibly TRBD2 on 5 matching bases. V lost 5 bases and J lost 9, with 17 bases in between. Germline CDR1 is SGHTA and CDR2 is FQGNSA. This CDR3 region has 14 residues. CDR3 nucleotide sequence: TGTGCCAGCAGCGTCGATCGGGGATCTAGTGAGCAGTTCTTC. Protein product: CASSVDRGSSEQFF.

This clonotype showed up just a few times. CDR3 region: CAISADGELYGYTF. Here the CDR3 DNA reads TGTGCCATCAGTGCCGACGGAGAACTCTATGGCTACACCTTC. This chain connects TRBV10-3 to TRBJ1-2, with D uncertain. CDR3 length: 14 amino acids. The germline V gene has CDR1 ENHRY and CDR2 SYGVKD. V lost 4 bases to trimming and J lost 4 bases, with 13 bases between them.

This clonotype was counted a few times. CDR3 region: CASKRTGENEKLFF. The DNA of the CDR3 is TGTGCCAGTAAGAGGACAGGGGAAAATGAAAAACTGTTTTTT. V gene TRBV25-1 combines with J gene TRBJ1-4, with 9 positions matching TRBD1. Germline lookup yields CDR1 MGHDK and CDR2 SYGVNS. The CDR3 extends over 14 amino acids. V was pared by 9 bases and J by 5 bases, with 7 bases of the junction left unmatched. The entire variable domain, with the rest obtained from reference TRBV25-1 and TRBJ1-4, is as follows: EADIYQTPRYLVIGTGKKITLECSQTMGHDKMYWYQQDPGMELHLIHYSYGVNSTEKGDLSSESTVSRIRTEHFPLTLESARPSHTSQYLCASKRTGENEKLFFGSGTQLSVL.

This clonotype was detected a few times. A read error may be the cause here, since a much bigger clone is one base away. CDR3 DNA: TGTGCCACCAGCAGAAAACAGGGGCCTGAAGCTTTCTTT. It is translated as CATSRKQGPEAFF. The J gene is TRBJ1-1, the V gene TRBV15; 7 bases align to TRBD1. Per the germline V gene, CDR1 is LNHNV and CDR2 is YYDKDF (reference sequence). CDR3 size: 13 residues. Trimming took 2 bases from V and 6 from J; bases not matched to a gene: 3.

This clonotype has a count of ten or more. The J gene is TRBJ1-1, the V gene TRBV2; TRBD1 matches at 9 bases. V lost 6 bases to trimming and J lost 4 bases; unmatched junction nucleotides: 3. Germline lookup yields CDR1 SNHLY and CDR2 FYNNEI. The CDR3 extends over 13 amino acids. The CDR3 nucleotides are TGTGCCAGCAGGGGACAGGGAGGCACTGAAGCTTTCTTT. Translation gives CASRGQGGTEAFF.

Only a few counts were recorded for this clonotype. The chain is built from TRBV12-3 or TRBV12-4 and TRBJ2-7; D call uncertain. V was shortened by 3 bases and J by 4 bases, with 19 bases between the two germline ends. The CDR3 covers 16 residues. CDR3 in DNA: TGTGCCAGCAGTTTGGCAAGGACCGACTTTTGGTACGAGCAGTACGTC. Its translation is CASSLARTDFWYEQYV.

V gene TRBV20-1 combines with J gene TRBJ2-7; D could derive from TRBD1 or TRBD2 (5 bases each). The germline gives CDR1 DFQATT, CDR2 SNEGSKA (reference sequence). V was cut by 6 bases and J by 5 bases, with 14 bases left in between. This CDR3 contains 12 residues. CDR3 nucleotides: TGCAGTGCCGGAAGAGGGGTGGACGAGCAGTACTTC. This encodes CSAGRGVDEQYF.

The chain carries TRBV4-2 and TRBJ1-5, with TRBD1 matching 7 bases. Trimming removed 2 bases from V and 6 bases from J; junction bases left unmatched: 7. The germline V gene has CDR1 LGHNA and CDR2 YNFKEQ. CDR3 length: 15 amino acids. The CDR3 coding sequence is TGTGCCAGCAGCCAAAAAGAAGGGGGCGGTCAGCCCCAGCATTTT. Its protein is CASSQKEGGGQPQHF.